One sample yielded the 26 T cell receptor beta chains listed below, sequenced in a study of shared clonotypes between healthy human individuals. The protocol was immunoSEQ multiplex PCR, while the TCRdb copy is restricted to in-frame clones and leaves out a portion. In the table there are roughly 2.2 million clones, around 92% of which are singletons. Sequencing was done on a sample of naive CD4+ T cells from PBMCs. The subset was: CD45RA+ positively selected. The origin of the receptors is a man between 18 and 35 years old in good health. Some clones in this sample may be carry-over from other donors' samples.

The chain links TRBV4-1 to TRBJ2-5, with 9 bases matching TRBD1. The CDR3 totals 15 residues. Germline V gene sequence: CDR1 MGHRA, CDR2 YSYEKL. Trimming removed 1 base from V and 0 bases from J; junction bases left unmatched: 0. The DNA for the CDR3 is TGCGCCAGCAGCCAAGGGGACAGGGACCAAGAGACCCAGTACTTC. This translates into CASSQGDRDQETQYF.

The CDR3 spells CASSEFERGDYEQYF. CDR3 bases: TGTGCCAGCAGTGAATTCGAGCGGGGGGATTACGAGCAGTACTTC. The gene calls are TRBV25-1 and TRBJ2-7; 9 bases line up with TRBD2. The germline gives CDR1 MGHDK, CDR2 SYGVNS. The CDR3 runs 15 residues. V lost 1 base to trimming and J lost 4 bases; unmatched junction nucleotides: 5.

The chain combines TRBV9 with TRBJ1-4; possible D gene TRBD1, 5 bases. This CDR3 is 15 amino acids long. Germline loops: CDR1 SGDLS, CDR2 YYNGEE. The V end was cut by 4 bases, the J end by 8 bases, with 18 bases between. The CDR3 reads CASSPSAGSGEKLFF. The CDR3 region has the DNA TGTGCCAGCAGCCCGAGCGCAGGGTCAGGCGAAAAACTGTTTTTT.

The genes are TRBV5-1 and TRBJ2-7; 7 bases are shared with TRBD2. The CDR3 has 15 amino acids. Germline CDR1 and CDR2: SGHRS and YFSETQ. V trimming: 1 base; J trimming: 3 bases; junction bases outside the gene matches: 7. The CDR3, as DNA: TGCGCCAGCAGCTTGAGTGGGAGGGAAAACTACGAGCAGTACTTC. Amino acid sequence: CASSLSGRENYEQYF.

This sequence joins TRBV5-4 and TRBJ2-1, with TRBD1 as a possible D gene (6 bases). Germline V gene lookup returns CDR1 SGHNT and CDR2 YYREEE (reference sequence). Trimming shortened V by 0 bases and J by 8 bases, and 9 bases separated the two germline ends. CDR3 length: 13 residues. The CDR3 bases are TGTGCCAGCAGCTTGGCACAGGGAGATGAGCAGTTCTTC. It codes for CASSLAQGDEQFF.

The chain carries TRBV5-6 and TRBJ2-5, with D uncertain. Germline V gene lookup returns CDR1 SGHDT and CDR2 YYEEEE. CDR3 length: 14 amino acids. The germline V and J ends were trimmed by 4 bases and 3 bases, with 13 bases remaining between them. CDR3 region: CASSPVGFKETQYF. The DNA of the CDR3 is TGTGCCAGCAGCCCTGTTGGATTTAAAGAGACCCAGTACTTC.

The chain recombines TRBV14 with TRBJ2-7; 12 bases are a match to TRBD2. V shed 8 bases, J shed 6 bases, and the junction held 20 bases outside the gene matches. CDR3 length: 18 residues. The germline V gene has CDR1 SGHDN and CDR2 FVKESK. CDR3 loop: CASLIGFRLAGESSEQYF. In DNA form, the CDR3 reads TGTGCCAGCTTGATAGGGTTCCGACTAGCGGGAGAGTCTTCCGAGCAGTACTTC.

Here the CDR3 reads CASSWDDPDEQYF. In nucleotides, the CDR3 is TGTGCCAGCTCGTGGGACGACCCCGACGAGCAGTACTTC. The rearrangement links TRBV18 to TRBJ2-5; either TRBD1 or TRBD2 may supply D (5 bases each). The end of the DNA aligns better with TRBJ2-7, so the J call may be wrong. The CDR3 spans 13 residues. Germline CDR1 KGHSH, CDR2 LQKENI.

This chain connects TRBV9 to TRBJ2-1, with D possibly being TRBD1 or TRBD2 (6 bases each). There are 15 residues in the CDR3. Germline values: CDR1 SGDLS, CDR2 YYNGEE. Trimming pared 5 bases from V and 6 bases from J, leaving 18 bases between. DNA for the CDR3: TGTGCCAGCAGGCGGGACTCTTCAGGGGCCAATGAGCAGTTCTTC. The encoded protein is CASRRDSSGANEQFF.

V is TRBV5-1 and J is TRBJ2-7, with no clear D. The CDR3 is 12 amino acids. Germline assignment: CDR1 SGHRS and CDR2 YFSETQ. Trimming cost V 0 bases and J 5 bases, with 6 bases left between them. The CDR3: CASSLDDHEQYF. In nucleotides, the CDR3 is TGCGCCAGCAGCTTGGACGACCACGAGCAGTACTTC.

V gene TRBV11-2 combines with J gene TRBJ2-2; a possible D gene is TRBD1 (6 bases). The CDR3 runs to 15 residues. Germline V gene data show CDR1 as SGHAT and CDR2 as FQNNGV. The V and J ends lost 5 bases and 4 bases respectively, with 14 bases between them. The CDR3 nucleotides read TGTGCCAGCAGCGTATGGACAGCAGTCACCGGGGAGCTGTTTTTT. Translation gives CASSVWTAVTGELFF.

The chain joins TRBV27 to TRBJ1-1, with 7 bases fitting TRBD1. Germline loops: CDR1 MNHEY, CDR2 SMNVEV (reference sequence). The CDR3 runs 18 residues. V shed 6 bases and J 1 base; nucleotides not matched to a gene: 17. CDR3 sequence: CASRQTREGAMKNTEAFF. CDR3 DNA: TGTGCCAGCAGACAAACCCGCGAGGGGGCCATGAAGAACACTGAAGCTTTCTTT.

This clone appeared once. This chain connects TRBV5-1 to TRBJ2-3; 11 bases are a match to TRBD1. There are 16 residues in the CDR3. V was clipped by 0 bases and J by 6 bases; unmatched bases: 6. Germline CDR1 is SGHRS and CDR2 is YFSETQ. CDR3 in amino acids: CASSLVEDRGRDTQYF. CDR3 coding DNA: TGCGCCAGCAGCTTGGTAGAGGACAGGGGGCGGGATACGCAGTATTTT. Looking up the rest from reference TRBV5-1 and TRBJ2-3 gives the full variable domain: KAGVTQTPRYLIKTRGQQVTLSCSPISGHRSVSWYQQTPGQGLQFLFEYFSETQRNKGNFPGRFSGRQFSNSRSEMNVSTLELGDSALYLCASSLVEDRGRDTQYFGPGTRLTVL.

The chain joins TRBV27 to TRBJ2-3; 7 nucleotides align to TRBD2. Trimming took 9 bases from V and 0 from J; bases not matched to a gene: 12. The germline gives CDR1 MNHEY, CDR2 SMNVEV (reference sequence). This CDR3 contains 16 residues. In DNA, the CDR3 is TGTGCCAGTAGAAGGACTAGACATCCTAGCACAGATACGCAGTATTTT. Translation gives CASRRTRHPSTDTQYF.

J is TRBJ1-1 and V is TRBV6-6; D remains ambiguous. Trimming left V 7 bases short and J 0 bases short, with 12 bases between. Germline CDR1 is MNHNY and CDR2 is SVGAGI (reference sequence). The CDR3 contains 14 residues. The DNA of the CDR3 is TGTGCCAGCATGGGTGGCTCTATGAACACTGAAGCTTTCTTT. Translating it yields CASMGGSMNTEAFF.

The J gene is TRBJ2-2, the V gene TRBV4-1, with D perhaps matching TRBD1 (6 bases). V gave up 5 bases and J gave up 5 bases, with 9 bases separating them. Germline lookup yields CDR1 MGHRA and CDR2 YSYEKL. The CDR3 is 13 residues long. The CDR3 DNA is TGCGCCAGCAGCTCAGGGGCGACCGGGGAGCTGTTTTTT. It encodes CASSSGATGELFF.

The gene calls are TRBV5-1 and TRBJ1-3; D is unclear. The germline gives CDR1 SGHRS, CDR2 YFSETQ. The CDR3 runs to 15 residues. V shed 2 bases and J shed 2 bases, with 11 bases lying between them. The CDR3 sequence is CASSFGAVAGNTIYF. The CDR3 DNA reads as TGCGCCAGCAGCTTCGGCGCCGTGGCTGGAAACACCATATATTTT.

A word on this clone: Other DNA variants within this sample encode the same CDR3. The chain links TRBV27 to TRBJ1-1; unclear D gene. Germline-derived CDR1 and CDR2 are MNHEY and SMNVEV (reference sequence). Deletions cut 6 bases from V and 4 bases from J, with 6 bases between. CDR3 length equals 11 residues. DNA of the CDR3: TGTGCCAGCAGCCGGGGCACTGAAGCTTTCTTT. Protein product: CASSRGTEAFF.

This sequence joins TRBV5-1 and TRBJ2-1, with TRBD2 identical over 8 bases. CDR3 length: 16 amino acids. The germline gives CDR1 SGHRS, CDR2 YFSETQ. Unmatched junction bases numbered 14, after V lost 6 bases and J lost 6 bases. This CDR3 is CASKPTPKSGGNEQFF. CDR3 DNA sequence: TGCGCCAGCAAACCCACCCCCAAAAGCGGGGGCAATGAGCAGTTCTTC.

DNA for the CDR3: TGCGCCAGCAGTCCCCTCCCGGCGGGAGGGCCTACCTACGAGCAGTACTTC. Amino acids: CASSPLPAGGPTYEQYF. The rearrangement links TRBV10-1 to TRBJ2-7; 9 bases agree with TRBD2. The CDR3 has 17 amino acids. V lost 5 bases to trimming and J lost 2 bases; unmatched junction nucleotides: 13. CDR1 WNHNN and CDR2 SYGVQD come from the germline V gene (reference sequence).

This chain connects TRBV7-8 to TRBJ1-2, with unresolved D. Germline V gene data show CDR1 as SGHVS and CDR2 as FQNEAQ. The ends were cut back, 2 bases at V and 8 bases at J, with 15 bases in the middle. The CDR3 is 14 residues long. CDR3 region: CASSLLIGVQGYTF. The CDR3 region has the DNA TGTGCCAGCAGCTTACTCATCGGGGTCCAAGGCTACACCTTC.

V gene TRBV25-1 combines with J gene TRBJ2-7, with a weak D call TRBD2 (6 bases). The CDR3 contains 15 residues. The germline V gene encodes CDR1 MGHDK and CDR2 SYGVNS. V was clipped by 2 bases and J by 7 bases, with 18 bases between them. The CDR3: CASSERIAAAVEQYF. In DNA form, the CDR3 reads TGTGCCAGCAGTGAAAGGATAGCGGCAGCGGTGGAGCAGTACTTC.

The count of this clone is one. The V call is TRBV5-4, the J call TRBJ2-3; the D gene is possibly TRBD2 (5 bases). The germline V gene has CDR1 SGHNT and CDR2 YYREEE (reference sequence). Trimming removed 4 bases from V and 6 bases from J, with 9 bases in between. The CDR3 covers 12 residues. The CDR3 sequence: CASSGGHDTQYF. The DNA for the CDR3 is TGTGCCAGCAGCGGCGGGCATGATACGCAGTATTTT.

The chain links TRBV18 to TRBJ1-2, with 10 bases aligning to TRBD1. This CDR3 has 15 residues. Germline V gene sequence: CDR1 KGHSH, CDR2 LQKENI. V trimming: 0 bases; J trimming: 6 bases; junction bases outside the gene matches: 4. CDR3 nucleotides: TGTGCCAGCTCACCACCGGCGGACAGGGGGAATGGCTACACCTTC. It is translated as CASSPPADRGNGYTF.

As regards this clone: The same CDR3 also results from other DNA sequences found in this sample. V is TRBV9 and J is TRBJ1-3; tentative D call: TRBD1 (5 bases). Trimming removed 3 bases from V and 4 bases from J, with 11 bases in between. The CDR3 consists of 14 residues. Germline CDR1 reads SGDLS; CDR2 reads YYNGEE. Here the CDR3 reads CASSEGLSGNTIYF. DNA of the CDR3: TGTGCCAGCAGCGAGGGACTCTCAGGAAACACCATATATTTT.

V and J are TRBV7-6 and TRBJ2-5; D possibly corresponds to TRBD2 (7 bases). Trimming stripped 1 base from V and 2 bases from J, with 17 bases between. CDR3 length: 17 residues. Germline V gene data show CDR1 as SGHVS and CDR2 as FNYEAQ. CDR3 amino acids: CASSLGSKGRGQETQYF. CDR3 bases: TGTGCCAGCAGCTTAGGTTCCAAGGGGAGGGGGCAAGAGACCCAGTACTTC.